The next 11 T cell receptor beta chains were all read from a single sample in a study of OX40 agonist ivuxolimab in advanced cancers. Assay used: immunoSEQ multiplex PCR; TCRdb lists only in-frame clones, some missing. The profile covers 74,000 or so clones, with roughly 90% appearing a single time and about 9% taken by the ten largest. Sample: CD4+ or CD8+ T cells sorted from blood, taken in a trial of the OX40 agonist ivuxolimab. These TCRs come from an adult with an advanced solid tumor such as melanoma, head and neck, liver or kidney cancer.

This clone was recorded once. The chain links TRBV6-4 to TRBJ2-2; D remains unclear. CDR1 and CDR2 (germline): MRHNA, SNTAGT. V shed 11 bases and J shed 0 bases, with 13 bases lying between them. This CDR3 is built from 14 residues. CDR3 DNA: TGTGCCGTGGCATCCCGGGCGAACACCGGGGAGCTGTTTTTT. It yields the protein CAVASRANTGELFF.

This chain joins TRBV14 and TRBJ2-3; 7 bases agree with TRBD1. Germline V CDR1 and CDR2: SGHDN, FVKESK. Trimming removed 1 base from V and 1 base from J; junction bases left unmatched: 11. The CDR3 loop spans 18 amino acids. CDR3 sequence reads: CASSQGLGRQGGTDTQYF. Written as DNA, the CDR3 is TGTGCCAGCAGCCAAGGATTGGGTCGCCAGGGGGGCACAGATACGCAGTATTTT.

The V and J genes are TRBV7-9 and TRBJ1-4, with 7 bases aligning to TRBD1. The J segment lost 0 bases and the V segment lost 2 bases, leaving 9 bases of the junction unmatched. Germline CDR1 reads SEHNR; CDR2 reads FQNEAQ (reference sequence). This CDR3 contains 18 residues. CDR3 protein: CASSLNAGGVATNEKLFF. CDR3 sequence (DNA): TGTGCCAGCAGCTTAAACGCAGGGGGAGTTGCAACTAATGAAAAACTGTTTTTT.

In its sample, this clone was seen a few times. J is TRBJ2-7 and V is TRBV10-3; weak D call: TRBD2 (6 bases). Trimming took 6 bases from V and 2 from J, leaving 14 bases between them. This CDR3 comprises 14 residues. CDR1 and CDR2 (germline): ENHRY, SYGVKD. CDR3 nucleotides: TGTGCCATCAGACAGACTAGGAGTCCCTACGAGCAGTACTTC. Amino acid sequence: CAIRQTRSPYEQYF.

The J gene is TRBJ1-2, the V gene TRBV5-1; the D is unclear. V was cut by 3 bases and J by 8 bases, with 14 bases left in between. The CDR3 is 13 amino acids. CDR1 is SGHRS and CDR2 is YFSETQ in the germline V gene. CDR3 sequence reads: CASSSLLGRGYTF. The DNA of the CDR3 is TGCGCCAGCAGCTCACTCCTTGGAAGGGGCTACACCTTC.

The chain couples TRBV5-1 to TRBJ2-7; no reliable D call. The V end lost 2 bases, the J end lost 3 bases, and 12 bases lay between the germline ends. The V gene's germline CDR1 is SGHRS and CDR2 YFSETQ. The CDR3 length is 14 residues. The CDR3 loop is CASSFLGDNYEQYF. The CDR3 region has the DNA TGCGCCAGCAGCTTCTTAGGAGACAACTACGAGCAGTACTTC. Together with reference TRBV5-1 and TRBJ2-7, the CDR3 gives the full variable domain: KAGVTQTPRYLIKTRGQQVTLSCSPISGHRSVSWYQQTPGQGLQFLFEYFSETQRNKGNFPGRFSGRQFSNSRSEMNVSTLELGDSALYLCASSFLGDNYEQYFGPGTRLTVT.

The CDR3 region is CASSHPRPGGATEQYF. In nucleotides, the CDR3 is TGTGCCAGCAGCCACCCCCGGCCAGGGGGCGCGACCGAGCAGTACTTC. The rearrangement joins TRBV4-2 to TRBJ2-7; the match to TRBD1 covers 8 bases. Germline V gives CDR1 LGHNA, CDR2 YNFKEQ. The CDR3 sequence is 16 residues long. V gave up 3 bases and J gave up 6 bases; unmatched junction bases: 13.

The gene calls are TRBV5-1 and TRBJ1-1, with a tentative D call TRBD1 (5 bases). V was trimmed by 3 bases and J by 1 base, leaving 7 bases between them. CDR1 SGHRS and CDR2 YFSETQ come from the germline V gene. The CDR3 is made up of 13 amino acids. CDR3 protein: CASSWDGNTEAFF. The CDR3 coding sequence is TGCGCCAGCAGCTGGGACGGGAACACTGAAGCTTTCTTT.

The V call is TRBV5-4, the J call TRBJ2-5; TRBD2 agrees at 8 bases. The J segment lost 4 bases and the V segment lost 4 bases, leaving 6 bases of the junction unmatched. CDR3 size: 14 residues. Germline CDR1 and CDR2: SGHNT and YYREEE (reference sequence). The CDR3 loop is CASSKTSDRETQYF. The CDR3 DNA sequence: TGTGCCAGCAGCAAGACTAGCGACCGAGAGACCCAGTACTTC.

This chain uses TRBV28 with TRBJ2-7; 10 nucleotides line up with TRBD1. CDR3 length: 15 residues. CDR1 MDHEN and CDR2 SYDVKM come from the germline V gene. V was pared by 3 bases and J by 3 bases, with 5 bases of the junction left unmatched. For the CDR3, the DNA is TGTGCCAGCAGTTTGTTGGACAGGGGGTTCTACGAGCAGTACTTC. It encodes CASSLLDRGFYEQYF. Complete variable domain (other parts from reference TRBV28 and TRBJ2-7): DVKVTQSSRYLVKRTGEKVFLECVQDMDHENMFWYRQDPGLGLRLIYFSYDVKMKEKGDIPEGYSVSREKKERFSLILESASTNQTSMYLCASSLLDRGFYEQYFGPGTRLTVT.

The chain links TRBV15 to TRBJ1-5; perhaps TRBD1 as D (5 bases). Germline V gene sequence: CDR1 LNHNV, CDR2 YYDKDF (reference sequence). There are 15 residues in the CDR3. Trimming removed 1 base at V and 7 bases at J, with 14 bases between. CDR3 in amino acids: CATSRGGDGEQPQHF. The CDR3 DNA is TGTGCCACCAGCAGAGGGGGGGACGGGGAACAGCCCCAGCATTTT.